Listed here are 20 T cell receptor beta chains from one sample, sequenced in a study of blood T cell repertoires in COVID-19. Here immunoSEQ multiplex PCR was the method, and the copy in TCRdb shows in-frame clones only, minus some. Counted here are more than 300,000 clones, more than 70% occurring once; the ten biggest clones make up around 2%. Sequencing was performed on PBMCs or T cells enriched from blood (not recorded which). These receptors originate from a man between 40 and 49 years old in a cohort exposed to, infected with or recovered from COVID-19 (not recorded which).

This clone was counted a single time. The chain combines TRBV9 with TRBJ1-2; weak D call: TRBD1 (6 bases). The CDR3 length is 14 residues. The V end was cut by 0 bases, the J end by 4 bases, with 10 bases between. The V gene's germline CDR1 is SGDLS and CDR2 YYNGEE. Here the CDR3 reads CASSVVQGTYGYTF. The CDR3, as DNA: TGTGCCAGCAGCGTAGTACAGGGAACCTATGGCTACACCTTC.

The chain recombines TRBV6-4 with TRBJ1-5; TRBD1 matches 8 bases. V shed 0 bases, J shed 6 bases, and the junction held 10 bases outside the gene matches. The CDR3 runs to 17 residues. Germline CDR1 reads MRHNA; CDR2 reads SNTAGT. The CDR3 DNA is TGTGCCAGCAGTGACTCGAGGCCGACAGGGGAGAGTCAGCCCCAGCATTTT. It translates to CASSDSRPTGESQPQHF.

The chain carries TRBV30 and TRBJ2-7; TRBD1 is a possible D gene (5 bases). Trimming stripped 4 bases from V and 0 bases from J, with 10 bases between. The CDR3 contains 13 residues. Germline CDR1 and CDR2: GTSNPN and SVGIG (reference sequence). CDR3 residues: CAWKVGASYEQYF. The DNA of the CDR3 is TGTGCCTGGAAAGTTGGGGCCTCCTACGAGCAGTACTTC.

This chain uses TRBV27 with TRBJ1-2; 10 nucleotides match TRBD1. The germline V gene has CDR1 MNHEY and CDR2 SMNVEV (reference sequence). J lost 8 bases, V lost 4 bases, and 13 bases had no gene match. The CDR3 is made up of 16 amino acids. Written as DNA, the CDR3 is TGTGCCAGCAGTTACTACACCGGGACAGGGGAATGGGGCTACACCTTC. It yields the protein CASSYYTGTGEWGYTF.

This clone has just one count. This chain connects TRBV3-1 (or the pseudogene TRBV3-2) to TRBJ1-6, with TRBD1 as a possible D gene (5 bases). The CDR3 runs 18 residues. Trimming cost V 1 base and J 0 bases, with 13 bases left between them. Germline V gene sequence: CDR1 LGHDT, CDR2 YNNKEL (reference sequence). The chain's CDR3 is CASSQAGQASSYNSPLHF. The CDR3 DNA is TGTGCCAGCAGCCAAGCCGGACAAGCCAGCTCCTATAATTCACCCCTCCACTTT.

This chain uses TRBV4-1 with TRBJ2-3, with TRBD2 matching 8 bases. The V gene's germline CDR1 is MGHRA and CDR2 YSYEKL. J lost 2 bases, V lost 4 bases, and 20 bases had no gene match. This CDR3 is built from 20 residues. The DNA for the CDR3 is TGCGCCAGCAGCCGGACCGGGACTAGAAATTACCCTCACCCCACAGATACGCAGTATTTT. Translation gives CASSRTGTRNYPHPTDTQYF.

CDR3 DNA sequence: TGCAGTGCTAGTGTGAGGGCGGGATGGGAGCAGTTCTTC. Translating gives CSASVRAGWEQFF. The V gene is TRBV20-1, the J gene TRBJ2-1, with a possible D match to TRBD2 (6 bases). Germline V gives CDR1 DFQATT, CDR2 SNEGSKA (reference sequence). This CDR3 contains 13 residues. Trimming stripped 3 bases from V and 10 bases from J, with 16 bases between.

The chain uses TRBV27 and TRBJ2-5; 10 bases agree with TRBD2. Germline trimming cut 2 bases from V and 2 bases from J; bases unmatched to any gene: 11. The CDR3 has 18 amino acids. CDR1 and CDR2 from the germline V gene are MNHEY and SMNVEV (reference sequence). The DNA for the CDR3 is TGTGCCAGCAGTTTAAGGTTTCAAGCGGGAGGGAGGCAAGAGACCCAGTACTTC. Protein: CASSLRFQAGGRQETQYF.

CDR3 nucleotides: TGTGCCAGCAGCCGCGGGACAGTCCCTAGCACAGATACGCAGTATTTT. Amino acid sequence: CASSRGTVPSTDTQYF. V is TRBV11-2 and J is TRBJ2-3; perhaps TRBD1 as D (7 bases). There are 16 residues in the CDR3. Germline V CDR1 and CDR2: SGHAT, FQNNGV. V was clipped by 5 bases and J by 0 bases, with 15 bases between them.

The gene calls are TRBV5-3 and TRBJ1-5; the D is unclear. TRBV5-3 is placed among ORFs of uncertain function. The V end lost 3 bases, the J end lost 5 bases, and 15 bases lay between the germline ends. The CDR3 is 15 residues long. The CDR3 loop reads CARSSTGIPHQPQHF. The DNA of the CDR3 is TGTGCCAGAAGCTCTACGGGAATTCCTCATCAGCCCCAGCATTTT.

V is TRBV6-5 and J is TRBJ1-2, with unresolved D. The V and J ends lost 7 bases and 6 bases respectively, with 9 bases between them. Germline V gene data show CDR1 as MNHEY and CDR2 as SVGAGI. The CDR3 extends over 11 amino acids. CDR3 residues: CASTLRDGYTF. The DNA of the CDR3 is TGTGCCAGCACTCTTCGGGATGGCTACACCTTC.

V gene TRBV30 combines with J gene TRBJ2-3, with D perhaps matching TRBD2 (5 bases). The V end was cut by 7 bases, the J end by 4 bases, with 15 bases between. The V gene's germline CDR1 is GTSNPN and CDR2 SVGIG (reference sequence). CDR3 size: 13 residues. In DNA form, the CDR3 reads TGTGCCTTAAGCGGCCCAGGAGCAGATACGCAGTATTTT. This gives the protein CALSGPGADTQYF.

The chain is built from TRBV4-1 and TRBJ2-3, with TRBD2 identical over 7 bases. From germline, CDR1 is MGHRA and CDR2 YSYEKL. V gave up 3 bases and J gave up 6 bases; unmatched junction bases: 3. The length of the CDR3 is 13 residues. The chain's CDR3 is CASSHELADTQYF. For the CDR3, the DNA is TGCGCCAGCAGCCACGAACTAGCGGATACGCAGTATTTT.

This clone was observed a single time. CDR3 in amino acids: CASSKQGSGELFF. The CDR3, as DNA: TGTGCCAGCAGCAAACAGGGATCCGGGGAGCTGTTTTTT. The genes are TRBV7-9 and TRBJ2-2; D is perhaps TRBD1 (6 bases). The CDR3 spans 13 residues. V was pared by 5 bases and J by 6 bases, with 10 bases between. Germline CDR1 SEHNR, CDR2 FQNEAQ (reference sequence). The full variable domain, with the rest looked up from reference TRBV7-9 and TRBJ2-2, is DTGVSQNPRHKITKRGQNVTFRCDPISEHNRLYWYRQTLGQGPEFLTYFQNEAQLEKSRLLSDRFSAERPKGSFSTLEIQRTEQGDSAMYLCASSKQGSGELFFGEGSRLTVL.

The CDR3 loop reads CAWSVTSGRYEQYF. The CDR3 bases are TGTGCCTGGAGTGTAACGAGCGGGAGGTACGAGCAGTACTTC. The chain joins TRBV30 to TRBJ2-7, with 9 bases aligning to TRBD2. Germline assignment: CDR1 GTSNPN and CDR2 SVGIG (reference sequence). This CDR3 is built from 14 residues. J was trimmed by 4 bases and V by 0 bases; bases with no gene match: 4.

This rearrangement joins TRBV6-1 to TRBJ1-5; D unresolved. The germline V gene encodes CDR1 MNHNS and CDR2 SASEGT. V shed 2 bases and J shed 1 base, with 6 bases lying between them. The CDR3 is 14 residues long. CDR3 coding DNA: TGTGCCAGCAGTGAAATTAGAAGCAATCAGCCCCAGCATTTT. This encodes CASSEIRSNQPQHF.

This clone was found a few times. This chain joins TRBV19 and TRBJ1-5, with TRBD1 matching over 10 bases. V gave up 9 bases and J gave up 2 bases; unmatched junction bases: 10. CDR1 is LNHDA and CDR2 is SQIVND in the germline V gene (reference sequence). CDR3 length equals 16 residues. The CDR3 DNA is TGTGCCAGCAATTCCGGGACAGGGGCTGGCAATCAGCCCCAGCATTTT. This sequence encodes CASNSGTGAGNQPQHF.

The chain employs TRBV29-1 and TRBJ1-1; 11 nucleotides match TRBD1. The germline CDR1 and CDR2 sequences are SQVTM and ANQGSEA. This CDR3 has 14 residues. With 5 bases clipped from V and 4 bases from J, the junction kept 6 bases outside the gene matches. CDR3 nucleotide sequence: TGCAGCGTTAGTACGGACAGGGGGCCCACTGAAGCTTTCTTT. This translates into CSVSTDRGPTEAFF.

This clone was seen just once. The chain recombines TRBV7-2 with TRBJ2-7; 9 positions agree with TRBD1. Germline V gives CDR1 SGHTA, CDR2 FQGNSA. CDR3 length: 15 residues. Trimming removed 6 bases from V and 0 bases from J; junction bases left unmatched: 6. The CDR3 DNA reads as TGTGCCAGCAGTCCGGACAGGGGAAGCTCCTACGAGCAGTACTTC. Protein product: CASSPDRGSSYEQYF. The full variable domain, rest sourced from reference TRBV7-2 and TRBJ2-7, is GAGVSQSPSNKVTEKGKDVELRCDPISGHTALYWYRQSLGQGLEFLIYFQGNSAPDKSGLPSDRFSAERTGGSVSTLTIQRTQQEDSAVYLCASSPDRGSSYEQYFGPGTRLTVT.

This clone turned up a few times. The chain links TRBV27 to TRBJ2-2, with 10 bases identical to TRBD2. The V and J ends lost 6 bases and 4 bases, in that order; junction bases with no gene match: 5. Germline V gene lookup returns CDR1 MNHEY and CDR2 SMNVEV (reference sequence). The CDR3 runs 15 residues. CDR3: CASRKLAGTTGELFF. As DNA, the CDR3 is TGTGCCAGCAGAAAACTAGCGGGGACCACCGGGGAGCTGTTTTTT.